The 14 T cell receptor beta chains below all came from one sample that was sequenced in a study of blood T cell repertoires in COVID-19. Assay: immunoSEQ multiplex PCR; the TCRdb copy retains only in-frame clones and omits some. Altogether approximately 260,000 clones are present, roughly nine tenths being singletons, with the ten largest covering 1.5% to 2%. The sample comprised PBMCs or T cells enriched from blood (not recorded which). These receptors were taken from a woman aged 55-70 years who had recovered from COVID-19.

This chain joins TRBV5-1 and TRBJ2-7; 11 bases fit TRBD2. V lost 2 bases and J lost 7; bases outside the gene matches: 11. From germline, CDR1 is SGHRS and CDR2 YFSETQ. CDR3 length: 16 amino acids. CDR3 protein: CASSLPSGGPQVEQYF. In nucleotides, the CDR3 is TGCGCCAGCAGCTTACCTAGCGGGGGGCCTCAGGTGGAGCAGTACTTC.

In this sample, this clone turned up once. The genes are TRBV5-6 and TRBJ1-3; D remains unclear. The V end lost 1 base, the J end lost 7 bases, and 12 bases lay between the germline ends. This CDR3 has 14 residues. Per germline, CDR1 SGHDT and CDR2 YYEEEE. The CDR3 protein is CASSLSGPGNTIYF. The CDR3 coding sequence is TGTGCCAGCAGCTTGAGTGGACCGGGGAACACCATATATTTT.

CDR3 in DNA: TGTGCCAGCAGCCCCTTCGACAGTTACACTGAAGCTTTCTTT. Its protein product is CASSPFDSYTEAFF. The chain recombines TRBV11-1 with TRBJ1-1; possible D gene TRBD1, 5 bases. V was pared by 5 bases and J by 3 bases, with 13 bases between. The CDR3 extends over 14 amino acids. Germline assignment: CDR1 SGHAT and CDR2 FQDESV (reference sequence).

The chain uses TRBV2 and TRBJ2-3, with D perhaps TRBD2 (6 bases). This CDR3 has 14 residues. Trimming pared 3 bases from V and 3 bases from J, leaving 10 bases between. Germline V lookup: CDR1 SNHLY, CDR2 FYNNEI. CDR3 coding DNA: TGTGCCAGCAGTGACCGGGGGTTAACAGATACGCAGTATTTT. It translates to CASSDRGLTDTQYF.

V and J are TRBV10-3 and TRBJ2-2; the match to TRBD2 covers 8 bases. V trimming: 3 bases; J trimming: 6 bases; junction bases outside the gene matches: 6. The CDR3 consists of 15 residues. Germline CDR1 is ENHRY and CDR2 is SYGVKD. DNA of the CDR3: TGTGCCATCAGTGACCCGGGAGGGGGTCCCGGGGAGCTGTTTTTT. It encodes CAISDPGGGPGELFF.

This chain joins TRBV28 and TRBJ1-2; 9 bases line up with TRBD1. V gave up 8 bases and J gave up 6 bases; unmatched junction bases: 7. This CDR3 is built from 13 residues. Germline V gives CDR1 MDHEN, CDR2 SYDVKM. CDR3 region: CASDSWTGDGYTF. The CDR3 nucleotides read TGTGCCAGCGACTCTTGGACAGGGGATGGCTACACCTTC.

The V call is TRBV7-3, the J call TRBJ2-6, with 8 bases matching TRBD1. V was pared by 5 bases and J by 2 bases, with 2 bases of the junction left unmatched. The V gene's germline CDR1 is SGHTA and CDR2 FQGTGA. The CDR3 runs to 15 residues. CDR3: CASSRTGTGANVLTF. The CDR3 DNA follows: TGTGCCAGCAGCCGGACAGGGACTGGGGCCAACGTCCTGACTTTC.

The rearrangement joins TRBV28 to TRBJ2-7; 14 bases match TRBD2. This CDR3 has 20 amino acids. The junction had 15 bases not matched to a gene; V was cut back by 3 bases and J by 2 bases. The germline gives CDR1 MDHEN, CDR2 SYDVKM. The DNA for the CDR3 is TGTGCCAGCAGTTTGTTTGGGACACCCGGGACTAGCGGGAGTCCCTACGAGCAGTACTTC. Encoded protein: CASSLFGTPGTSGSPYEQYF.

The chain carries TRBV3-1 (or the pseudogene TRBV3-2) and TRBJ1-2; D ambiguous. This CDR3 spans 15 amino acids. Between the trimmed V and J ends, which lost 0 bases and 1 base, there was a span of 9 bases. Germline CDR1 and CDR2: LGHDT and YNNKEL (reference sequence). The CDR3 reads CASSQDLAYNYGYTF. In nucleotides, the CDR3 is TGTGCCAGCAGCCAAGATCTAGCATATAACTATGGCTACACCTTC.

The genes are TRBV20-1 and TRBJ2-1, with D hard to call. The CDR3 sequence is 11 residues long. V was cut by 1 base and J by 8 bases, with 6 bases left in between. CDR1 DFQATT and CDR2 SNEGSKA come from the germline V gene (reference sequence). The CDR3 DNA reads as TGCAGTGCTAGAGGTCTTGATGAGCAGTTCTTC. It translates to CSARGLDEQFF.

Only a few counts were recorded for this clone. The chain couples TRBV9 to TRBJ1-6; the D is unclear. V was cut by 0 bases and J by 6 bases, with 13 bases left in between. This CDR3 has 16 residues. CDR1 is SGDLS, CDR2 YYNGEE, per germline. The CDR3 reads CASSVAAGGFNSPLHF. CDR3 nucleotides: TGTGCCAGCAGCGTAGCTGCGGGCGGTTTTAATTCACCCCTCCACTTT. The entire variable domain, with the rest obtained from reference TRBV9 and TRBJ1-6, is as follows: DSGVTQTPKHLITATGQRVTLRCSPRSGDLSVYWYQQSLDQGLQFLIQYYNGEERAKGNILERFSAQQFPDLHSELNLSSLELGDSALYFCASSVAAGGFNSPLHFGNGTRLTVT.

The table lists this clone with a count of one. The CDR3 loop reads CASDGTGGTSGYNEQFF. CDR3 coding DNA: TGTGCTAGTGATGGGACAGGGGGGACTAGCGGCTACAATGAGCAGTTCTTC. The rearrangement uses TRBV12-5 and TRBJ2-1; the D gene could be TRBD1 or TRBD2 (11 bases each). Germline V lookup: CDR1 LGHNT, CDR2 FRNRAP. This CDR3 contains 17 residues. V was shortened by 7 bases and J by 3 bases, with 22 bases between the two germline ends.

The chain carries TRBV28 and TRBJ2-3, with a possible D match to TRBD2 (5 bases). V lost 2 bases and J 0 bases, leaving 9 bases between the germline ends. This CDR3 is built from 15 residues. CDR1 is MDHEN, CDR2 SYDVKM, per germline. The CDR3 nucleotides are TGTGCCAGCAGTTTAGCGGGTCCTAGCACAGATACGCAGTATTTT. Translation gives CASSLAGPSTDTQYF.

The V and J genes are TRBV19 and TRBJ2-2; TRBD2 matches 11 bases. CDR1 is LNHDA, CDR2 SQIVND, per germline (reference sequence). The CDR3 length is 16 residues. The V gene end was trimmed by 7 bases and the J gene end by 5 bases; junction bases not matched to a gene: 9. The CDR3 protein is CASTPNSGRGTGELFF. DNA of the CDR3: TGTGCCAGTACCCCCAATAGCGGGAGGGGAACCGGGGAGCTGTTTTTT.